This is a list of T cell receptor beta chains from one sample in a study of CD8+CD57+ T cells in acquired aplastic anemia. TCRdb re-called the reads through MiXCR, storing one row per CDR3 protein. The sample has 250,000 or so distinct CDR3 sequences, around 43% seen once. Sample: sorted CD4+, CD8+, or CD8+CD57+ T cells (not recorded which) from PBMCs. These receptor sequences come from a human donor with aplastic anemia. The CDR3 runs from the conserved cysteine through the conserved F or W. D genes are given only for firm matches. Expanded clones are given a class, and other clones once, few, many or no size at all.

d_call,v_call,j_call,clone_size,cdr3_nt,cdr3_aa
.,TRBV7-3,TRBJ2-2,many,TGTGCCAGCAGCTTAGGAGGGAACGGGGAGCTGTTTTTT,CASSLGGNGELFF
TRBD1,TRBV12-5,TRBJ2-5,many,TGTGCTAGTGGTGTGGGACAGCAAGAGACCCAGTACTTC,CASGVGQQETQYF
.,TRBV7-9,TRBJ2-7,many,TGTGCCAGCAGCTCAAGTTCGGGACCACCCATAGGGGAGCAGTACTTC,CASSSSSGPPIGEQYF
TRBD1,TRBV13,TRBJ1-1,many,TGTGCCAGCAGACCCGGGACAGGGGTTGCCACTGAAGCTTTCTTT,CASRPGTGVATEAFF
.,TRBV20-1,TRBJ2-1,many,TGCAGTGCTAAGTTCAGCGGCTCCTACAATGAGCAGTTCTTC,CSAKFSGSYNEQFF
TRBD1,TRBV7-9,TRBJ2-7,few,TGTGCCAGCAGCAAGCCGGGACAGGGGTCATACGAGCAGTACTTC,CASSKPGQGSYEQYF
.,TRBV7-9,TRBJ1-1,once,TGTGCCAGCAGTTCGGGCGACAGGTACACTGAAGCTTTCTTT,CASSSGDRYTEAFF
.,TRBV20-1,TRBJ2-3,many,TGCAGTGCTAGAGAGCTGGGTTGGGAGGTTGTGTATTTT,CSARELGWEVVYF
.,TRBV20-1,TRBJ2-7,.,TGCAGTCCTAAGGAGGGTTACGACGAGCAGTACTTC,CSPKEGYDEQYF
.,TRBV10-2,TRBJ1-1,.,TGCGCCAGCAGTGAGTCGCCTGTGAACACTGAAGCTTTCTTT,CASSESPVNTEAFF
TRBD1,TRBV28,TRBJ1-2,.,TGTGCCAGCAGTCCACTCCGGGACAGTGACTTGTACAATGGCTACACCTTC,CASSPLRDSDLYNGYTF
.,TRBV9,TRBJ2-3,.,TGTGCCAGCAGCGTAGCCAGCCTACTAGCAGATACGCAGTATTTT,CASSVASLLADTQYF
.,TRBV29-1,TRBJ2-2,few,TGCAGCGTTGAGGAGCGTGGGGTTCGGGAGCTGTTTTTT,CSVEERGVRELFF
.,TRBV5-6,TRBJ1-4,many,TGTGCCAGCAGCTTGGGGTCCCGCCCGGATGATGAAAAACTGTTTTTT,CASSLGSRPDDEKLFF